This is a list of T cell receptor beta chains from one sample in a study of a mutant IDH1 vaccine in newly diagnosed glioma. These receptors' targets are unknown. The data were produced by immunoSEQ multiplex PCR, yet TCRdb's version contains in-frame clones alone and is incomplete. The sample consists of 120,000 or so clones, about four fifths of them appearing once. Sequenced here: PBMCs, sampled from a glioma patient whose treatment included an IDH1 peptide vaccine. The receptors here all came from a man aged 40-50 years with glioma. Both conserved end residues are part of each CDR3. A D gene is named only where the DNA matches it firmly. Clone size appears in some rows only: once, few, many, or a class for an expanded clone.

cdr3_length,clone_size,d_call,j_call,v_call,cdr3_nt,cdr3_aa
12,NA,NA,TRBJ1-1,TRBV19,TGTGCCAGTTCTCCTCTTTGGGCTGAAGCTTTCTTT,CASSPLWAEAFF
16,NA,TRBD1,TRBJ1-4,TRBV15,TGTGCCACCAGCACCCACCGGACAGGGAAGTCTGAAAAACTGTTTTTT,CATSTHRTGKSEKLFF
16,NA,TRBD2,TRBJ2-1,TRBV7-2,TGTGCCAGCAGCTTAGGAGGACTAGCAGTAGTCAATGAGCAGTTCTTC,CASSLGGLAVVNEQFF
12,once,NA,TRBJ2-7,TRBV7-2,TGTGCCAGCAGCCCTCCGGTAGGGGAGCAGTACTTC,CASSPPVGEQYF
15,many,TRBD1,TRBJ2-2,TRBV18,TGTGCCAGCTCTCTCGACAGGGGGCGAACCGGGGAGCTGTTTTTT,CASSLDRGRTGELFF
14,NA,NA,TRBJ1-4,TRBV7-2,TGTGCCAGCAGCTTTCAGGGGACTAATGAAAAACTGTTTTTT,CASSFQGTNEKLFF
13,NA,TRBD2,TRBJ2-1,TRBV7-7,TGTGCTAGCAGCTCGACTAGCGTCAATGAGCAGTTCTTC,CASSSTSVNEQFF
14,few,NA,TRBJ1-2,TRBV28,TGTGCCAGCAGTTTATTGGGCAGGGCCTATGGCTACACCTTC,CASSLLGRAYGYTF
13,NA,TRBD2,TRBJ2-7,TRBV7-9,TGTGCCAGCAGCCGACTAGCGGGAGGCGAGCAGTACTTC,CASSRLAGGEQYF
18,NA,NA,TRBJ1-3,TRBV10-3,TGTGCCATCAGTGAGGTACAGCGCCTGATTAAAAGTGGAAACACCATATATTTT,CAISEVQRLIKSGNTIYF
17,few,NA,TRBJ1-1,TRBV5-8,TGTGCCAGCAGCTTGTGGGCTCGGGGGTTGATGAACACTGAAGCTTTCTTT,CASSLWARGLMNTEAFF
14,NA,NA,TRBJ2-7,TRBV6-5,TGTGCCAGCAGCTTAGAGAGTCCCGACTACGAGCAGTACTTC,CASSLESPDYEQYF
16,NA,NA,TRBJ2-5,TRBV6-6,NA,CASSSSEEGTRETQYF
12,once,NA,TRBJ1-2,TRBV30,TGTGCCTGGGGGGACACTTCCTATGGCTACACCTTC,CAWGDTSYGYTF
14,NA,TRBD1,TRBJ2-7,TRBV14,TGTGCCAGCGGGGCGTCAGGGGGCTTCTACGAGCAGTACTTC,CASGASGGFYEQYF
15,few,NA,TRBJ1-4,TRBV5-6,TGTGCCAGCAGCCAGCCGGGACGGTCTAATGAAAAACTGTTTTTT,CASSQPGRSNEKLFF
16,NA,NA,TRBJ2-5,TRBV6-5,TGTGCCAGCAGTTACTCCCCGGCGGGGCTTCAAGAGACCCAGTACTTC,CASSYSPAGLQETQYF
15,few,TRBD1,TRBJ1-1,TRBV27,TGTGCCAGCAGTGCACCGGGACAGGTGAGAACTGAAGCTTTCTTT,CASSAPGQVRTEAFF
15,NA,TRBD2,TRBJ2-1,TRBV2,TGTGCCAGCAGTGTTGGGACTAGCGGTTACAATGAGCAGTTCTTC,CASSVGTSGYNEQFF
14,NA,NA,TRBJ2-3,TRBV7-2,TGTGCCAGCAGCCGCCCTGGGGGGCCCGCCGTGCAGTATTTT,CASSRPGGPAVQYF
12,few,NA,TRBJ1-2,TRBV9,TGTGCCAGCAGCGTCGAGTCCTATGGCTACACCTTC,CASSVESYGYTF
13,few,TRBD1,TRBJ2-7,TRBV18,TGTGCCAGCTCAGCCACGGGACAGGGTCCCTTCCACTTC,CASSATGQGPFHF
14,few,NA,TRBJ1-1,TRBV28,TGTGCCAGCAGTCCGGTCGGGTGGGGGACTGAAGCTTTCTTT,CASSPVGWGTEAFF
13,many,NA,TRBJ1-1,TRBV25-1,TGTGCCAGCAGTGAATACCGGGGTACTGAAGCTTTCTTT,CASSEYRGTEAFF
14,NA,NA,TRBJ1-2,TRBV5-1,TGCGCCAGCAGCTTGGCCGTGGGAATCTATGGCTACACCTTC,CASSLAVGIYGYTF
14,NA,TRBD2,TRBJ2-5,TRBV9,TGTGCCAGCAGCGTTAGCGGGAGGGGAGAGACCCAGTACTTC,CASSVSGRGETQYF
12,once,NA,TRBJ1-2,TRBV7-9,TGTGCCAGTCAAGGACAATCCTATGGCTACACCTTC,CASQGQSYGYTF
17,NA,TRBD2,TRBJ2-2,TRBV4-3,TGCGCCAGCAGCCAAGATCCCGGTCTAGCGGGAGCCGGGGAGCTGTTTTTT,CASSQDPGLAGAGELFF